This T cell receptor (beta chain) was obtained from a study of metastatic and nonmetastatic thyroid tumors. About the research overall: Across blood and tumor or nodule tissue, repertoires from malignant and benign thyroid patients were compared with one another.

Study findings and constraints: In both blood and tumor samples, TCR beta diversity was reported significantly higher for malignant than benign nodules.

Per the authors' pipeline: A distant-metastasis classifier for papillary thyroid cancer was built using CDR3 differences across clinicopathological groups. TCRdb reanalyzed the PCR reads with MiXCR. TCRdb's processing, not the authors', yielded these V and J calls. The sample contains 23,000 or so clones, approximately 22% of which appear only once. V lost 2 bases, J lost 3 bases, and 9 bases lay in between. The CDR3 has 13 amino acids. The V gene's germline CDR1 is SGHNT and CDR2 YYREEE (reference sequence). No treatment had been given to any patient before thyroid surgery. This clone was found many times. Its target is not known.

The chain uses TRBV5-4 and TRBJ2-7; D not certain. The TCR comes from a male donor with papillary thyroid cancer or a benign thyroid nodule (not recorded which). Some clones in this sample may be carry-over from other donors' samples. Source material: blood. CDR3 DNA sequence: TGTGCCAGCAGCTTCGTCTCAAGCTACGAGCAGTACTTC. Residues: CASSFVSSYEQYF.